This T cell receptor beta chain was identified during a study of OX40 agonist ivuxolimab in advanced cancers. Study context: Allowance was made for prior anti-PD-1, anti-PD-L1 or anti-CTLA-4 therapy, and approximately 40% had some.

Data came from immunoSEQ multiplex PCR; TCRdb stores just in-frame clones and leaves some out. The table has 80,000 or so clones, nearly 90% seen once. The CDR3 spans 14 residues. Looked up from germline, CDR1 is SGHDN and CDR2 is FVKESK. V was clipped by 4 bases and J by 5 bases, with 14 bases between them. The chain joins TRBV14 to TRBJ1-1, with D tentatively TRBD1 (5 bases). The sequence was obtained from an adult with an advanced solid tumor such as melanoma, head and neck, liver or kidney cancer. Source: CD4+ or CD8+ T cells sorted from blood, taken in a trial of the OX40 agonist ivuxolimab. The CDR3 bases are TGTGCCAGCAGCCCGGGACTGAGACAAACTGAAGCTTTCTTT. It specifies CASSPGLRQTEAFF.